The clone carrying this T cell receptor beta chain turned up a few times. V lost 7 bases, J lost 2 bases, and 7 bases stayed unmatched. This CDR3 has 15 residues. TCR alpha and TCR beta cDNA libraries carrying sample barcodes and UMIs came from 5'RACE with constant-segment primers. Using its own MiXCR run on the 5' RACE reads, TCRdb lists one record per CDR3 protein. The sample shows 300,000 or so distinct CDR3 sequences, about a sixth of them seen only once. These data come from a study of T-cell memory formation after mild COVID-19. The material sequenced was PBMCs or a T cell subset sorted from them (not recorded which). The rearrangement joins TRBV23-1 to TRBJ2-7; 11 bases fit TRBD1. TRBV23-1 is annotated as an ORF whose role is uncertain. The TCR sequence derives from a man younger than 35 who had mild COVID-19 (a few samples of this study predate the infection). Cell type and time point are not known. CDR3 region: CASTIPGQGAYEQYV. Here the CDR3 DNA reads TGCGCCAGCACCATCCCGGGACAGGGGGCCTACGAGCAGTACGTC.